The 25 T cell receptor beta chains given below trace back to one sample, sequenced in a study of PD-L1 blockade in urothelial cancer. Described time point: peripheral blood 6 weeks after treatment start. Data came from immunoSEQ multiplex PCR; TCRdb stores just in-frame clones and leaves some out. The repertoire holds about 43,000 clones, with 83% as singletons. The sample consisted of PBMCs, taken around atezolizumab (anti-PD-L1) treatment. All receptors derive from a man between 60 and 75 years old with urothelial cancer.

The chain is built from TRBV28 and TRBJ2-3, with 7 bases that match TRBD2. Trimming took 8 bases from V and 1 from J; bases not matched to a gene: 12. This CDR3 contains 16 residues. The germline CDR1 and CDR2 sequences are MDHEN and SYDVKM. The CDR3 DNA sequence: TGTGCCAGCGCCAGGGCCCGTGCGGGAGGCACAGATACGCAGTATTTT. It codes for CASARARAGGTDTQYF.

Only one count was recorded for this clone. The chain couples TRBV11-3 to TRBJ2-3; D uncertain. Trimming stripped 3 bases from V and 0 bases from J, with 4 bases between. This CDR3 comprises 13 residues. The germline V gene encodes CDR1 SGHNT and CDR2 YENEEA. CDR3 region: CASSLTSTDTQYF. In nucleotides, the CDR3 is TGTGCCAGCAGCTTGACTAGCACAGATACGCAGTATTTT.

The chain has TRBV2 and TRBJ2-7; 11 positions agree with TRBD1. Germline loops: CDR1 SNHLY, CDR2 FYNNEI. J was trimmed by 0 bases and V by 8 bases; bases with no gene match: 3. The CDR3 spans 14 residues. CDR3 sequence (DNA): TGTGCCAGCCGGGACAGGGGGAACTCCTACGAGCAGTACTTC. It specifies CASRDRGNSYEQYF.

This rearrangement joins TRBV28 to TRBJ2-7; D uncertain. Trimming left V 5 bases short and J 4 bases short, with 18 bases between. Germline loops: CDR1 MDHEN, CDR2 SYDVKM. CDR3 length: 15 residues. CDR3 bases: TGTGCCAGCAGTCGGCCGACACCTCCTCGGTACGAGCAGTACTTC. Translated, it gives CASSRPTPPRYEQYF.

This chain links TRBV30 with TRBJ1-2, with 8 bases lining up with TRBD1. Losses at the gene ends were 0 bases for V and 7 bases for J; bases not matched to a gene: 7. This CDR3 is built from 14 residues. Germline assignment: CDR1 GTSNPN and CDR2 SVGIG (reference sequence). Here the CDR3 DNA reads TGTGCCTGGAGTGTACGGCAGGGGGCGTTTGGCTACACCTTC. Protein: CAWSVRQGAFGYTF.

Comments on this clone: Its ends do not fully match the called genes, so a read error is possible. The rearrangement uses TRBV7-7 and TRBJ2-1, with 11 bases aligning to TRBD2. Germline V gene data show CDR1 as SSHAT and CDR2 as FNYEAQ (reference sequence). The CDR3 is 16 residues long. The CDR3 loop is CASSRTSGGSYNEQFF. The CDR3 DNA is TGTGCTAGCAGCCGAACTAGCGGGGGTTCCTACAATGAGCAGTTCTTC. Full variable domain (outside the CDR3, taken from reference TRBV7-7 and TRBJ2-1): GAGVSQSPRYKVTKRGQDVTLRCDPISSHATLYWYQQALGQGPEFLTYFNYEAQPDKSGLPSDRFSAERPEGSISTLTIQRTEQRDSAMYRCASSRTSGGSYNEQFFGPGTRLTVL.

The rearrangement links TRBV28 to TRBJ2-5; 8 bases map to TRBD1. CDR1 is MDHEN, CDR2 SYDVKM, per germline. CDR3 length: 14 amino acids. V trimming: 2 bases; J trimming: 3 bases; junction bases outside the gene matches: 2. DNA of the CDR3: TGTGCCAGCAGTTTAGCAGGGGGCGAAGAGACCCAGTACTTC. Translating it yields CASSLAGGEETQYF.

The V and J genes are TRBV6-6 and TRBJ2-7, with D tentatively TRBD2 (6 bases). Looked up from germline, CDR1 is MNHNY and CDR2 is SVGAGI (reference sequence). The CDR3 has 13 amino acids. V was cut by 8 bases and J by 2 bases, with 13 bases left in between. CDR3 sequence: CASRGTLTYEQYF. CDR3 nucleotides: TGTGCCAGCCGGGGGACGTTGACCTACGAGCAGTACTTC.

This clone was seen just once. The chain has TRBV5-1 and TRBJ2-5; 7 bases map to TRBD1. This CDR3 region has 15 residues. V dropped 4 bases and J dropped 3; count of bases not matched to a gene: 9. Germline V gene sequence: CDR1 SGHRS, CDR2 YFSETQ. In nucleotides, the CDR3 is TGCGCCAGCAGCCAAGAGACAGGGAGTAAAGAGACCCAGTACTTC. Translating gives CASSQETGSKETQYF.

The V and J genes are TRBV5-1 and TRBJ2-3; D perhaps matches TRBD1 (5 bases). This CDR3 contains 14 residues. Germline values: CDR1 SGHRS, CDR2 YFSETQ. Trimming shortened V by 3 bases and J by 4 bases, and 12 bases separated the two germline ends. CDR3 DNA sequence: TGCGCCAGCAGCTCAATAGACAGTCCAGATACGCAGTATTTT. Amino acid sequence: CASSSIDSPDTQYF.

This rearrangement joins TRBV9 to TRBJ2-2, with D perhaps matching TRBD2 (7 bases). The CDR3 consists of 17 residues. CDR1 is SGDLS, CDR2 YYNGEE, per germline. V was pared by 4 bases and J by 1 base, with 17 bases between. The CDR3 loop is CASSNGAGALNTGELFF. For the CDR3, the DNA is TGTGCCAGCAGCAACGGGGCGGGGGCGCTGAACACCGGGGAGCTGTTTTTT.

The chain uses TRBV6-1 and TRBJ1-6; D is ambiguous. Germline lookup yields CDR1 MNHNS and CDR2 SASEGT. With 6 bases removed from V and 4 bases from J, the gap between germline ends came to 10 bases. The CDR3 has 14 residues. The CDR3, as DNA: TGTGCCAGCAGGAGTTCAGGATATAATTCACCCCTCCACTTT. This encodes CASRSSGYNSPLHF.

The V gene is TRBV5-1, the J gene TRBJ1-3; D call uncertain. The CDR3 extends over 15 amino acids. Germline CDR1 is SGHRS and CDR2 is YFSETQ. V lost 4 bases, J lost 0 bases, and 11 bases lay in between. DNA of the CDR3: TGCGCCAGCAGCCTACTGCCGCTCTCTGGAAACACCATATATTTT. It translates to CASSLLPLSGNTIYF.

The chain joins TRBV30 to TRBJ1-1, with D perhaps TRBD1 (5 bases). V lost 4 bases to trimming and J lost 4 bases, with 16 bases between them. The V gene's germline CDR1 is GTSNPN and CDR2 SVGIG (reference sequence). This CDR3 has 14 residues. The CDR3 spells CAWTYDDRSTEAFF. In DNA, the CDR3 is TGTGCCTGGACCTACGATGACAGATCCACTGAAGCTTTCTTT.

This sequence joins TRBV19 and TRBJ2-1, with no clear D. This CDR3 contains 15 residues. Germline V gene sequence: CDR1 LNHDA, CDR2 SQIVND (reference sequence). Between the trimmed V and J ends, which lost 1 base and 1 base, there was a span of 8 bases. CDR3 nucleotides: TGTGCCAGTAGTATAGCCCATCAATCCTACAATGAGCAGTTCTTC. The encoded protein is CASSIAHQSYNEQFF.

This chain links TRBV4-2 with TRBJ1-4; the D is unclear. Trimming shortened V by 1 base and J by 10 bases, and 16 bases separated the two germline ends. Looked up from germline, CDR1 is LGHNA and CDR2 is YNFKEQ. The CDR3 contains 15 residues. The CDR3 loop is CASSQVDSTGGKLFF. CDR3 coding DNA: TGTGCCAGCAGCCAAGTGGACTCGACGGGAGGAAAACTGTTTTTT.

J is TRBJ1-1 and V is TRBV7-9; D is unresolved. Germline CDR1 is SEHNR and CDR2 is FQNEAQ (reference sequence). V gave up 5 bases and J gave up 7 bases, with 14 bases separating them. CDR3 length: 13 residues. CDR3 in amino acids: CASSPSIVGEAFF. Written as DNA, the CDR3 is TGTGCCAGCAGCCCCTCAATTGTCGGTGAAGCTTTCTTT.

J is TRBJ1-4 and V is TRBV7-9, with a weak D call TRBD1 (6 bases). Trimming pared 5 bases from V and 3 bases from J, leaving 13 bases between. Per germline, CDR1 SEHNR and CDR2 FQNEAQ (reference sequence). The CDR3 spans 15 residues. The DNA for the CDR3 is TGTGCCAGCAGCCCACACAGGGTTCCTAATGAAAAACTGTTTTTT. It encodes CASSPHRVPNEKLFF.

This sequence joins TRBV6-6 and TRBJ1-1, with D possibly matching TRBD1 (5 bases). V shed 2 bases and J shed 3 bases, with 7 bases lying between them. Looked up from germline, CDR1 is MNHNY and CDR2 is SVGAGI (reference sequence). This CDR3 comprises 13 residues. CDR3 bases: TGTGCCAGCAGTTACGGCAGGGACACTGAAGCTTTCTTT. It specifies CASSYGRDTEAFF.

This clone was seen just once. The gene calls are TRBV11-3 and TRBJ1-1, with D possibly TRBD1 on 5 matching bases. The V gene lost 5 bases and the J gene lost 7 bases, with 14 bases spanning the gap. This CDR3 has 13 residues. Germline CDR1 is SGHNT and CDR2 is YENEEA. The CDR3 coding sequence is TGTGCCAGCAGCAGGGTCCGGGGGGGTGAAGCTTTCTTT. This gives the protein CASSRVRGGEAFF.

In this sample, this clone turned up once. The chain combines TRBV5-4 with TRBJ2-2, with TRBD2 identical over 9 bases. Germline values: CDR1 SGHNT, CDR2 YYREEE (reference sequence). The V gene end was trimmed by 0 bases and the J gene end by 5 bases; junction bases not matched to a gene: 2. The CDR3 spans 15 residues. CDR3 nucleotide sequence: TGTGCCAGCAGCTTGGGGGCGGGGGGGACCGGGGAGCTGTTTTTT. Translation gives CASSLGAGGTGELFF.

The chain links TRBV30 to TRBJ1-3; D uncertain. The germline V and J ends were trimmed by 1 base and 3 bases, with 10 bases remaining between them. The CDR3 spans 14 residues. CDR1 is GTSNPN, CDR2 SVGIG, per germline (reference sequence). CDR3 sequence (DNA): TGTGCCTGGAGTGGCGGAGGCGTTGGAAACACCATATATTTT. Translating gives CAWSGGGVGNTIYF. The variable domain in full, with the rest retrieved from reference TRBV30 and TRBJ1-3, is SQTIHQWPATLVQPVGSPLSLECTVEGTSNPNLYWYRQAAGRGLQLLFYSVGIGQISSEVPQNLSASRPQDRQFILSSKKLLLSDSGFYLCAWSGGGVGNTIYFGEGSWLTVV.

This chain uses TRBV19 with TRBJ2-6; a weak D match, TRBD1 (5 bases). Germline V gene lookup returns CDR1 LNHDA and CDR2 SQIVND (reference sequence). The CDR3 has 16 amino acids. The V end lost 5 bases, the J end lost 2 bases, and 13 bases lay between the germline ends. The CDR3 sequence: CASSGTGGTGANVLTF. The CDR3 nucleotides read TGTGCCAGTAGTGGTACAGGTGGCACTGGGGCCAACGTCCTGACTTTC.

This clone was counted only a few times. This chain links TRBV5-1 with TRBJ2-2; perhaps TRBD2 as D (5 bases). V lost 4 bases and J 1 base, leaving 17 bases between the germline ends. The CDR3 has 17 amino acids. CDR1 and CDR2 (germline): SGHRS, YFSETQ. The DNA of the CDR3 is TGCGCCAGCAGCCTGTGGGGAGCAGGTGGGAACACCGGGGAGCTGTTTTTT. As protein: CASSLWGAGGNTGELFF.

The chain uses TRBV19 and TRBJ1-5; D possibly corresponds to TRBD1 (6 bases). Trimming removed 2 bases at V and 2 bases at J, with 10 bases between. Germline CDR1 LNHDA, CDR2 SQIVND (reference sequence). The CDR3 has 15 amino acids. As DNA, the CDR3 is TGTGCCAGTAGTATAATTGGGGGCGGCAATCAGCCCCAGCATTTT. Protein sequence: CASSIIGGGNQPQHF.